The next 7 T cell receptor beta chains were all read from a single sample in a study of blood T cell repertoires in COVID-19. Sequenced by immunoSEQ multiplex PCR; TCRdb stores in-frame clones only, minus some. The table shows about 310,000 clones, with about nine tenths occurring only once. Sequenced material: PBMCs or T cells enriched from blood (not recorded which). The receptors here all came from a woman in her forties who had recovered from COVID-19.

The rearrangement joins TRBV5-4 to TRBJ2-2; 14 bases agree with TRBD2. With 4 bases clipped from V and 8 bases from J, the junction kept 4 bases outside the gene matches. The CDR3 loop spans 15 amino acids. Germline V lookup: CDR1 SGHNT, CDR2 YYREEE (reference sequence). DNA for the CDR3: TGTGCCAGCAGCGCCCGGACTAGCGGGAGGGGGGAGCTGTTTTTT. Translation: CASSARTSGRGELFF.

In its sample, this clone was seen once. The chain is built from TRBV3-1 (or the pseudogene TRBV3-2) and TRBJ1-2; no clear D. Germline V CDR1 and CDR2: LGHDT, YNNKEL (reference sequence). Deletions cut 0 bases from V and 2 bases from J, with 10 bases between. The CDR3 has 15 residues. The CDR3 loop reads CASSQDMGANYGYTF. CDR3 sequence (DNA): TGTGCCAGCAGCCAAGATATGGGAGCAAACTATGGCTACACCTTC.

The V and J genes are TRBV19 and TRBJ2-2; 9 nucleotides match TRBD2. V trimming: 5 bases; J trimming: 3 bases; junction bases outside the gene matches: 4. The CDR3 covers 15 residues. Germline-derived CDR1 and CDR2 are LNHDA and SQIVND (reference sequence). The CDR3 DNA follows: TGTGCCAGTAGTGCGGGACTAGCAGACACCGGGGAGCTGTTTTTT. Translation: CASSAGLADTGELFF.

V and J are TRBV7-9 and TRBJ2-7; 7 nucleotides align to TRBD1. CDR3 length: 16 amino acids. The V gene end was trimmed by 5 bases and the J gene end by 2 bases; junction bases not matched to a gene: 12. Germline V gene data show CDR1 as SEHNR and CDR2 as FQNEAQ (reference sequence). The CDR3 coding sequence is TGTGCCAGCAGCCCGATAACAGGGGAAGGCACCTACGAGCAGTACTTC. Translating gives CASSPITGEGTYEQYF.

The CDR3 loop is CASSQTSGNEQFF. The CDR3 bases are TGTGCCAGCAGCCAGACCTCAGGCAATGAGCAGTTCTTC. The chain carries TRBV7-3 and TRBJ2-1, with unresolved D. The CDR3 is 13 residues long. V lost 5 bases to trimming and J lost 6 bases, with 11 bases between them. Germline CDR1 reads SGHTA; CDR2 reads FQGTGA. The complete variable domain, with remaining parts taken from reference TRBV7-3 and TRBJ2-1, reads GAGVSQTPSNKVTEKGKYVELRCDPISGHTALYWYRQSLGQGPEFLIYFQGTGAADDSGLPNDRFFAVRPEGSVSTLKIQRTERGDSAVYLCASSQTSGNEQFFGPGTRLTVL.

V and J are TRBV7-2 and TRBJ2-5, with 7 bases identical to TRBD2. The V gene's germline CDR1 is SGHTA and CDR2 FQGNSA. This CDR3 region has 15 residues. V shed 0 bases, J shed 5 bases, and the junction held 6 bases outside the gene matches. Here the CDR3 DNA reads TGTGCCAGCAGCTTAGCGATCGGACTAGGTGAGACCCAGTACTTC. Protein product: CASSLAIGLGETQYF.

A single count supports this clone. This CDR3 reads CAIKGGDRDTEAFF. The CDR3 nucleotides are TGTGCCATCAAAGGGGGAGATCGGGACACTGAAGCTTTCTTT. This chain connects TRBV10-3 to TRBJ1-1; D is perhaps TRBD1 (6 bases). CDR3 length equals 14 residues. The V and J ends lost 7 bases and 3 bases respectively, with 15 bases between them. Germline CDR1 ENHRY, CDR2 SYGVKD.